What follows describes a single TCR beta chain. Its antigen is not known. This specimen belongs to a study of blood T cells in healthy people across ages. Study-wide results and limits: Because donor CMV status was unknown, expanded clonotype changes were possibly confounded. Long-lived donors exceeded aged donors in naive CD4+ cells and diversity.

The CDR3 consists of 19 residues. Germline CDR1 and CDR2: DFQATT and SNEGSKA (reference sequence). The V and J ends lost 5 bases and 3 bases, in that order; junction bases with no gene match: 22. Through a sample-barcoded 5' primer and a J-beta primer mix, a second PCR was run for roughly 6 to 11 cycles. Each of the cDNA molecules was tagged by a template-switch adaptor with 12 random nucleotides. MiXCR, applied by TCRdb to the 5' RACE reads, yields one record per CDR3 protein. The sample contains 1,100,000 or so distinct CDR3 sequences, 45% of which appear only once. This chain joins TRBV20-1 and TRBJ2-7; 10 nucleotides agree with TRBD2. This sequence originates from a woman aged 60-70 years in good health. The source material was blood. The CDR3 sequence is CSARPPGGSGRSRSYEQYF. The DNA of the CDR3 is TGCAGTGCTCGCCCGCCGGGGGGTAGCGGGAGGTCCAGGAGCTACGAGCAGTACTTC.